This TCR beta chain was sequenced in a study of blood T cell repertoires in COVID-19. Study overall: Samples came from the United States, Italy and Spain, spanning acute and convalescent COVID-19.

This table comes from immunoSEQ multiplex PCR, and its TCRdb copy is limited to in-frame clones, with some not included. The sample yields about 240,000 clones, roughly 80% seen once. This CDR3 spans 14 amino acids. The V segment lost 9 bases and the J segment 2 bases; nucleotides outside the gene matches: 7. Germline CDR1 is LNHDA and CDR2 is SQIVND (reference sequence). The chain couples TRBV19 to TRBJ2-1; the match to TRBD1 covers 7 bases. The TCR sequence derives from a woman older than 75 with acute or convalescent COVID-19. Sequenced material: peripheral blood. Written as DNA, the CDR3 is TGTGCCAGCAAACAGGGGAGTACCTACAATGAGCAGTTCTTC. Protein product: CASKQGSTYNEQFF.